This TCR delta chain was sequenced in a study of Vδ1+ human thymocytes. Findings and limits, study-wide: Thymic TRG and TRD repertoires appeared highly polyclonal. Bulk repertoire data may be misinterpreted because of unexpected Vdelta2 sequences. Despite high sort purity, roughly 19% of thymic T cell receptor delta sequences were Vdelta2.

To note about this clone: The antigen is not known.

Germline values: CDR1 TSWWSYY, CDR2 QGS. V was shortened by 2 bases and J by 6 bases, with 22 bases between the two germline ends. The CDR3 length is 17 residues. Sequences come from RNA converted to cDNA by reverse transcription. CDR3 amplicons came from multiplex PCR with pooled V-gene forward and constant-region reverse primers. TCRdb re-processed the multiplex PCR reads via CATT. This sample has about 53,000 delta-chain clones, with about 14% found just once. V and J are TRDV1 and TRDJ1; the D gene is possibly TRDD3 (6 bases). This TCR was recovered from a girl less than two years old who had congenital heart surgery. The sequenced sample consisted of Vdelta1+ gamma-delta thymocytes from the thymus. Subset denoted: FACS-sorted CD3+ TCRalphabeta- TCRVdelta1+ TCRVdelta2- thymocytes. The CDR3 nucleotides read TGTGCTCTTGGGGAAAGGAGGGGCTTCGACTGGGCGTATAAACTCATCTTT. It encodes CALGERRGFDWAYKLIF.